Below, 15 T cell receptor beta chains from the same sample are listed, as sequenced in a study of spatial heterogeneity in lung cancer. Via MiXCR, TCRdb re-called the 5' RACE reads, giving one row per CDR3 protein. The repertoire holds about 42,000 distinct CDR3 sequences, with 6% to 7.5% as singletons. The time point: sample taken at primary tumor resection. Whole RNA from tumor, nontumor lung or frozen PBMC was sequenced unsorted. The sequences come from PBMCs, collected at surgery. The source is a female donor with early-stage non-small cell lung cancer.

The J gene is TRBJ1-1, the V gene TRBV6-5; 7 positions match TRBD1. The trim removed 6 bases at V and 2 bases at J, leaving 12 bases unmatched. CDR1 is MNHEY and CDR2 is SVGAGI in the germline V gene. This CDR3 is 16 amino acids long. DNA for the CDR3: TGTGCCAGCAGCAGGAGTGAGGGGGCTTTTAACACTGAAGCTTTCTTT. Protein: CASSRSEGAFNTEAFF.

This clonotype was counted ten times or more. The V and J genes are TRBV12-3 or TRBV12-4 and TRBJ1-3, with TRBD1 as a possible D gene (6 bases). The CDR3 contains 16 residues. V was trimmed by 5 bases and J by 0 bases, leaving 14 bases between them. CDR3 in DNA: TGTGCCAGCAGTCCCACCGGGACACGCTCTGGAAACACCATATATTTT. Translating gives CASSPTGTRSGNTIYF.

This clonotype was recorded many times. This chain joins TRBV4-1 and TRBJ2-7; TRBD1 matches at 10 bases. With V trimmed by 6 bases and J by 3 bases, 5 bases remained unmatched. The CDR3 is 14 amino acids. Per the germline V gene, CDR1 is MGHRA and CDR2 is YSYEKL. The CDR3 nucleotides are TGCGCCAGCAGTAACCGGGACAGGGGCTACGAGCAGTACTTC. This encodes CASSNRDRGYEQYF.

There are many counts of this clonotype. CDR3 nucleotide sequence: TGTGCCAGCCTAGGGGCTAGCAGGGCCGGGGAGCTGTTTTTT. This sequence encodes CASLGASRAGELFF. The V call is TRBV28, the J call TRBJ2-2; D may correspond to TRBD1 or TRBD2 (5 bases each). Between the trimmed V and J ends, which lost 8 bases and 6 bases, there was a span of 16 bases. The germline gives CDR1 MDHEN, CDR2 SYDVKM. This CDR3 spans 14 amino acids.

At least ten counts were recorded for this clonotype. The chain uses TRBV9 and TRBJ1-5; D remains ambiguous. Germline V gene sequence: CDR1 SGDLS, CDR2 YYNGEE. The CDR3 spans 14 residues. V dropped 3 bases and J dropped 9 bases, with 16 bases sitting between them. The CDR3: CASSAQPGLRPQHF. The CDR3 bases are TGTGCCAGCAGCGCACAGCCGGGCCTCCGGCCCCAGCATTTT.

Ten or more counts support this clonotype. This chain links TRBV12-3 or TRBV12-4 with TRBJ1-3; D ambiguous. V was shortened by 0 bases and J by 2 bases, with 2 bases between the two germline ends. The length of the CDR3 is 13 residues. The CDR3 is CASSLAAGNTIYF. CDR3 in DNA: TGTGCCAGCAGTTTAGCAGCTGGAAACACCATATATTTT.

This clonotype appeared a single time. A much larger clone differs from this one at a single base, so this may be a read error. The conserved phenylalanine or tryptophan is not found at the CDR3 terminus, so this likely reflects a read error. The rearrangement joins TRBV25-1 to TRBJ1-1; possible D gene TRBD1, 5 bases. The CDR3 spans 15 residues. Germline lookup yields CDR1 MGHDK and CDR2 SYGVNS. The V end lost 6 bases, the J end lost 1 base, and 15 bases lay between the germline ends. The DNA of the CDR3 is TGTGCCAGCAGAAAGGATCGAGGACAGAACACTGAAGCTTTCGTT. It is translated as CASRKDRGQNTEAFV.

Only a few counts were recorded for this clonotype. The chain carries TRBV12-3 or TRBV12-4 and TRBJ1-2; D not certain. Trimming removed 6 bases at V and 4 bases at J, with 15 bases between. This CDR3 has 14 residues. The CDR3 spells CASRPREGFYGYTF. The CDR3 coding sequence is TGTGCCAGCAGGCCTCGGGAGGGATTCTATGGCTACACCTTC.

This clonotype was picked up many times. This sequence joins TRBV12-3 or TRBV12-4 and TRBJ1-3; D is possibly TRBD1 (5 bases). The V end was cut by 5 bases, the J end by 4 bases, with 15 bases between. CDR3 size: 15 residues. CDR3 residues: CASSPGGSAGNTIYF. Here the CDR3 DNA reads TGTGCCAGCAGTCCGGGGGGATCCGCCGGAAACACCATATATTTT.

This clonotype showed up just a few times. The V gene is TRBV5-1, the J gene TRBJ2-1; D might be TRBD2 (5 bases). The V end was cut by 4 bases, the J end by 8 bases, with 16 bases between. The CDR3 loop spans 14 amino acids. Germline values: CDR1 SGHRS, CDR2 YFSETQ. DNA for the CDR3: TGCGCCAGCAGCCGCCCCGAACTAGGTTATGAGCAGTTCTTC. Its translation: CASSRPELGYEQFF.

V is TRBV2 and J is TRBJ1-1, with D hard to call. The CDR3 totals 12 residues. Trimming pared 4 bases from V and 2 bases from J, leaving 5 bases between. Per germline, CDR1 SNHLY and CDR2 FYNNEI. The CDR3 nucleotides are TGTGCCAGCAGTGTACAAAACACTGAAGCTTTCTTT. This translates into CASSVQNTEAFF. Together with reference TRBV2 and TRBJ1-1, the CDR3 gives the full variable domain: EPEVTQTPSHQVTQMGQEVILRCVPISNHLYFYWYRQILGQKVEFLVSFYNNEISEKSEIFDDQFSVERPDGSNFTLKIRSTKLEDSAMYFCASSVQNTEAFFGQGTRLTVV.

In its sample, this clonotype was seen a few times. The chain combines TRBV11-2 with TRBJ2-1, with 11 bases that match TRBD2. This CDR3 region has 16 residues. The germline V gene has CDR1 SGHAT and CDR2 FQNNGV. V shed 5 bases, J shed 4 bases, and the junction held 7 bases outside the gene matches. CDR3 bases: TGTGCCAGCAGCGGTAGCGGGGGGGCTCCTTACAATGAGCAGTTCTTC. The encoded protein is CASSGSGGAPYNEQFF.

V usage is TRBV27 and J usage is TRBJ2-3; 8 nucleotides line up with TRBD2. The CDR3 loop spans 14 amino acids. V was clipped by 6 bases and J by 4 bases; unmatched bases: 6. The germline gives CDR1 MNHEY, CDR2 SMNVEV (reference sequence). The CDR3 coding sequence is TGTGCCAGCAGGAAAAGCGGGGGCCCAGATACGCAGTATTTT. It is translated as CASRKSGGPDTQYF.

This clonotype was counted a few times. The chain has TRBV4-1 and TRBJ2-5, with D maybe TRBD2 (6 bases). Germline V gene data show CDR1 as MGHRA and CDR2 as YSYEKL. The CDR3 is 15 residues long. V lost 0 bases and J 4 bases, leaving 12 bases between the germline ends. CDR3 nucleotides: TGCGCCAGCAGCCAAGATTGGGGGAGGCGAGAGACCCAGTACTTC. This sequence encodes CASSQDWGRRETQYF.

The V and J genes are TRBV6-5 and TRBJ1-5, with D maybe TRBD1 (5 bases). Trimming left V 5 bases short and J 8 bases short, with 13 bases between. This CDR3 contains 13 residues. CDR1 is MNHEY, CDR2 SVGAGI, per germline. The CDR3 region is CASSPLSGEPQHF. CDR3 coding DNA: TGTGCCAGCAGTCCACTCTCGGGGGAGCCCCAGCATTTT.